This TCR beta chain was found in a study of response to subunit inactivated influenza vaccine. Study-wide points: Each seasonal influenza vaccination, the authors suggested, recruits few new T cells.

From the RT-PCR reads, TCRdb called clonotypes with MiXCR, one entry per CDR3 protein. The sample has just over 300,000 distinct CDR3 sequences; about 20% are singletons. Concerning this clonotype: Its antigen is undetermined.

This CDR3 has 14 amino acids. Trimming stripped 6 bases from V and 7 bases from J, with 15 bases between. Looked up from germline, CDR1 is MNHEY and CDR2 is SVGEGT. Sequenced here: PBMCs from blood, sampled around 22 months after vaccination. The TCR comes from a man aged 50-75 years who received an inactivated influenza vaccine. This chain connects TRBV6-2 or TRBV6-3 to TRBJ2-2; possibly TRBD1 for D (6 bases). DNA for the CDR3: TGTGCCAGCAGCTTCACAGGGTTCAGCGGGGAGCTGTTTTTT. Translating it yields CASSFTGFSGELFF.